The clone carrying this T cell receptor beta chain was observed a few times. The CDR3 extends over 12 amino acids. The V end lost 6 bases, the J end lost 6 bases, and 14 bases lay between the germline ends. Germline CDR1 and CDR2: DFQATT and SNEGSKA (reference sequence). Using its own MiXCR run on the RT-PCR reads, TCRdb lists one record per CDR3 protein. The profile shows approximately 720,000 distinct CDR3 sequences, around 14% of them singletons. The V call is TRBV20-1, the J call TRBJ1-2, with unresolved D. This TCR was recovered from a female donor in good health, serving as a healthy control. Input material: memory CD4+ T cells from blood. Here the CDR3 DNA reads TGCAGTGCCGCCGGGGTCGGTGATGGCTACACCTTC. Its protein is CSAAGVGDGYTF.